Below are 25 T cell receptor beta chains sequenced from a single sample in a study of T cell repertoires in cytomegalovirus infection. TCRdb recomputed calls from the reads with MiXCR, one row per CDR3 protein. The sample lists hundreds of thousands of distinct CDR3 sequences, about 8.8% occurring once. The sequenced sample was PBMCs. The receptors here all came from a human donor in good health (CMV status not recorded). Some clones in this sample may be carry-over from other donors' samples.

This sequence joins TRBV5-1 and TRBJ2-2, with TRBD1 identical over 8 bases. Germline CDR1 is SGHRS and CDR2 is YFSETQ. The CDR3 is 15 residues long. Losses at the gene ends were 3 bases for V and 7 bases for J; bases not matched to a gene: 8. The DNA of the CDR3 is TGCGCCAGCAGCTCTGCCCAGGGGGCCATCGGGGAGCTGTTTTTT. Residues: CASSSAQGAIGELFF.

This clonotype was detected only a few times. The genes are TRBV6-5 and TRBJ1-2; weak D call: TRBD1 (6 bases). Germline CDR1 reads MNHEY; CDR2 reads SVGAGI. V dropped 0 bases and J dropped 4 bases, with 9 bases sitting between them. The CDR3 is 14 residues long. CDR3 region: CASSYSGGPYGYTF. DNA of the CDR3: TGTGCCAGCAGTTACTCGGGGGGCCCCTATGGCTACACCTTC.

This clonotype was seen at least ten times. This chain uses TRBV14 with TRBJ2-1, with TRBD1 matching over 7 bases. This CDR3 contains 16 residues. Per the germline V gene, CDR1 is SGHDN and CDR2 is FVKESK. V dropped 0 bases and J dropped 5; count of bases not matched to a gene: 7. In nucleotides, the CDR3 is TGTGCCAGCAGCCAAGATTACGGACAGGTCAACAATGAGCAGTTCTTC. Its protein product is CASSQDYGQVNNEQFF.

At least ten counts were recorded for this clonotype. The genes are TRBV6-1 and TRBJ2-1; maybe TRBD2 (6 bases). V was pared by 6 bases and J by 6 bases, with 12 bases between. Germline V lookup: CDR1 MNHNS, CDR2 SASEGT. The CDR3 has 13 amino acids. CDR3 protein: CASRRGTPNEQFF. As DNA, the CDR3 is TGTGCCAGCAGACGGGGGACTCCCAATGAGCAGTTCTTC.

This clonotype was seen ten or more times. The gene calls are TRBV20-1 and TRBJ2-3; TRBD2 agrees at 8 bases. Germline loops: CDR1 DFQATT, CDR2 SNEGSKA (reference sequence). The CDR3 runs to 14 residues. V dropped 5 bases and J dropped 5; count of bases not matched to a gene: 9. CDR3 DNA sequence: TGCAGTGCTGTAGCGGGGCCGCAGGGAGATACGCAGTATTTT. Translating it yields CSAVAGPQGDTQYF.

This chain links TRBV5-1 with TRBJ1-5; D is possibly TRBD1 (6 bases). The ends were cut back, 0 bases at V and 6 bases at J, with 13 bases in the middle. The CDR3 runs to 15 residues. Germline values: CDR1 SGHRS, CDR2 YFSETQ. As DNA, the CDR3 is TGCGCCAGCAGCTTGGCGCAGGGGCCCGGTCAGCCCCAGCATTTT. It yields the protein CASSLAQGPGQPQHF.

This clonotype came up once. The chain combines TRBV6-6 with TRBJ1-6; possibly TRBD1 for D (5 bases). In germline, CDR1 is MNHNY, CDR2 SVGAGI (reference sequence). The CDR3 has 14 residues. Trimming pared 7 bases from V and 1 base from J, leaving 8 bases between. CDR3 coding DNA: TGTGCCAGCAATCCAGGGTCCTATAATTCACCCCTCCACTTT. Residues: CASNPGSYNSPLHF.

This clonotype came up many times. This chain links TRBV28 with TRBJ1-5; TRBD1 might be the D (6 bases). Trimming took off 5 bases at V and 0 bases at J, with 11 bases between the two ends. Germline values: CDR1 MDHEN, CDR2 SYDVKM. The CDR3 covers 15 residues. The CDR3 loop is CASSIQGNSNQPQHF. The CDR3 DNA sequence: TGTGCCAGCAGTATCCAGGGGAATAGCAATCAGCCCCAGCATTTT.

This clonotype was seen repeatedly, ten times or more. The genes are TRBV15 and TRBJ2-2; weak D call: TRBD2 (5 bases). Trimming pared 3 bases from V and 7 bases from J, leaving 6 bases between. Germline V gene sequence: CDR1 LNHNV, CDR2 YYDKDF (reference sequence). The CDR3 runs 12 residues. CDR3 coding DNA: TGTGCCACCAGCAGTGGAGGCGGGGAGCTGTTTTTT. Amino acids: CATSSGGGELFF.

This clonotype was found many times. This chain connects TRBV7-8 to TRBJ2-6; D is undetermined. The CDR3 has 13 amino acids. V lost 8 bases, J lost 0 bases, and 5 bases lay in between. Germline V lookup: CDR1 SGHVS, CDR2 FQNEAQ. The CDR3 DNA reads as TGTGCCAGCGAAACCTCTGGGGCCAACGTCCTGACTTTC. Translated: CASETSGANVLTF.

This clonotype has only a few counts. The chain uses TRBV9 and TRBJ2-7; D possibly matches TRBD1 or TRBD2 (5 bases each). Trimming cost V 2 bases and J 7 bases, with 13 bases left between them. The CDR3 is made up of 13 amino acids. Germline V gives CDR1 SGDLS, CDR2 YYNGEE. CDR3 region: CASSVGTDGEQYV. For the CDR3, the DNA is TGTGCCAGCAGCGTCGGGACCGATGGGGAGCAGTACGTC.

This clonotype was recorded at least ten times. The CDR3 DNA is TGCGCCAGCAGCCAAGATCGAGGAAACTATGGCTACACCTTC. This sequence encodes CASSQDRGNYGYTF. The rearrangement joins TRBV4-1 to TRBJ1-2; D is unresolved. V was shortened by 0 bases and J by 2 bases, with 7 bases between the two germline ends. From germline, CDR1 is MGHRA and CDR2 YSYEKL. This CDR3 has 14 residues.

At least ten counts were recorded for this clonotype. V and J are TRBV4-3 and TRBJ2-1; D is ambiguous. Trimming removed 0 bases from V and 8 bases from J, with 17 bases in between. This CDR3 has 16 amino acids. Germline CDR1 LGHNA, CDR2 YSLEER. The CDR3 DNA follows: TGCGCCAGCAGCCAAGAAGGGATAACAGCCAACGATGAGCAGTTCTTC. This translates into CASSQEGITANDEQFF.

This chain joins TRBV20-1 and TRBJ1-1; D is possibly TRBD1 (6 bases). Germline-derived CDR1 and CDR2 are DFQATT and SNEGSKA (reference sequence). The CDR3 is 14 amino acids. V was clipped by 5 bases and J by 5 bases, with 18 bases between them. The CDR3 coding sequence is TGCAGTGCTCATCAAAGTGGGGGGCAAACTGAAGCTTTCTTT. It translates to CSAHQSGGQTEAFF.

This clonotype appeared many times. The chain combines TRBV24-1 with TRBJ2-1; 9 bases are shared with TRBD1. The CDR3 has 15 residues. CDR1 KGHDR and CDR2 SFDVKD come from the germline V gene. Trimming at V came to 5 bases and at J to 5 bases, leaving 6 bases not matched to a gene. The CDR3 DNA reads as TGTGCCACCAGTGCCGACCGGGACAGGGACAATGAGCAGTTCTTC. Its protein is CATSADRDRDNEQFF.

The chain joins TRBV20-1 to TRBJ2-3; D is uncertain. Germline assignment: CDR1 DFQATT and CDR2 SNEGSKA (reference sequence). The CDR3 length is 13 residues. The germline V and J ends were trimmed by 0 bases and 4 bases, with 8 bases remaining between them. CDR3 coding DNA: TGCAGTGCTAGAGATTCGGGCCCAGATACGCAGTATTTT. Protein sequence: CSARDSGPDTQYF.

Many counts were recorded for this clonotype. For the CDR3, the DNA is TGTGCCAGCAGTTGGATCCAGGGTAGGACCACTGAAGCTTTCTTT. This sequence encodes CASSWIQGRTTEAFF. The rearrangement joins TRBV28 to TRBJ1-1, with D perhaps matching TRBD1 (5 bases). This CDR3 is 15 amino acids long. The V and J ends lost 4 bases and 4 bases respectively, with 16 bases between them. Germline loops: CDR1 MDHEN, CDR2 SYDVKM. The full variable domain, its missing parts supplied by reference TRBV28 and TRBJ1-1, is DVKVTQSSRYLVKRTGEKVFLECVQDMDHENMFWYRQDPGLGLRLIYFSYDVKMKEKGDIPEGYSVSREKKERFSLILESASTNQTSMYLCASSWIQGRTTEAFFGQGTRLTVV.

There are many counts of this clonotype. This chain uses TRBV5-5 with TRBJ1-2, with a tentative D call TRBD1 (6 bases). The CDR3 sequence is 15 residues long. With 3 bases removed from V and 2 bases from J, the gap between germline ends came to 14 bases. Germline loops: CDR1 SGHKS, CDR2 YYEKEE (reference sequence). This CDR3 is CASSSGGDTNYGYTF. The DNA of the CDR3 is TGTGCCAGCAGCTCAGGCGGGGACACCAACTATGGCTACACCTTC.

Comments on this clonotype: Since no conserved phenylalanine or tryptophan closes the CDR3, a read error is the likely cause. The CDR3 loop reads CASSPPQRGFYNEQFY. The CDR3 nucleotides are TGTGCCAGTAGTCCACCCCAGCGGGGGTTCTACAATGAGCAGTTCTAC. V is TRBV19 and J is TRBJ2-1; 8 nucleotides match TRBD2. CDR1 LNHDA and CDR2 SQIVND come from the germline V gene (reference sequence). The V segment lost 5 bases and the J segment 3 bases; nucleotides outside the gene matches: 9. This CDR3 region has 16 residues.

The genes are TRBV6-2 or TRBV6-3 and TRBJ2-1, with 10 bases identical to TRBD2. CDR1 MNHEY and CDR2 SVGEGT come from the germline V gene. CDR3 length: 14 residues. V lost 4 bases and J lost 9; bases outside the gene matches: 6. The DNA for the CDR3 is TGTGCCAGCAGTTTAAAGCGGGGGGGCGCTGAGCAGTTCTTC. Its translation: CASSLKRGGAEQFF.

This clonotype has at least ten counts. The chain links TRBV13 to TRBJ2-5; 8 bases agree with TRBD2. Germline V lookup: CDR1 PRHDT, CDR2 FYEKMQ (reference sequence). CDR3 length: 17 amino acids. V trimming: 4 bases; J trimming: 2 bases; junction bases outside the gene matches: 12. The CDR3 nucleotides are TGTGCCAGCAGCTCCCTCCCCGGGAGGGGGAATCAAGAGACCCAGTACTTC. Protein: CASSSLPGRGNQETQYF.

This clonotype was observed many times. CDR3 amino acids: CASSESGGNQPQHF. CDR3 sequence (DNA): TGTGCCAGCAGTGAATCGGGGGGAAATCAGCCCCAGCATTTT. V usage is TRBV25-1 and J usage is TRBJ1-5; TRBD1 might be the D (5 bases). Germline V CDR1 and CDR2: MGHDK, SYGVNS. This CDR3 is 14 amino acids long. The germline V and J ends were trimmed by 1 base and 4 bases, with 8 bases remaining between them.

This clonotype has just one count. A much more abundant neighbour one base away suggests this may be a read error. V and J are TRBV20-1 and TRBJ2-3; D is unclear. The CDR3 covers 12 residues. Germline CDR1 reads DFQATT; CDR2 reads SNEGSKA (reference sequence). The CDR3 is CSLRPRTDTQYF. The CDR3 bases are TGCAGCCTCAGACCCCGCACAGATACGCAGTATTTT.

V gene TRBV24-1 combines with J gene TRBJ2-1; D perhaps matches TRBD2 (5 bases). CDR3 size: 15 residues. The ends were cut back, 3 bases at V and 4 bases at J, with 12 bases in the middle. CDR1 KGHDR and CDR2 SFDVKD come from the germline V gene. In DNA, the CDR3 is TGTGCCACCAGTGATCCGGGATCTCCGTACAATGAGCAGTTCTTC. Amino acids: CATSDPGSPYNEQFF.

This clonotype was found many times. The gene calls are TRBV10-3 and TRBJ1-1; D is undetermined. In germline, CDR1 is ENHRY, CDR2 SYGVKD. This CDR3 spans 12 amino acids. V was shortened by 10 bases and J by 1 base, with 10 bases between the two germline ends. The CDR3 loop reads CATAYGNTEAFF. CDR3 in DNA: TGTGCCACCGCATATGGGAACACTGAAGCTTTCTTT.